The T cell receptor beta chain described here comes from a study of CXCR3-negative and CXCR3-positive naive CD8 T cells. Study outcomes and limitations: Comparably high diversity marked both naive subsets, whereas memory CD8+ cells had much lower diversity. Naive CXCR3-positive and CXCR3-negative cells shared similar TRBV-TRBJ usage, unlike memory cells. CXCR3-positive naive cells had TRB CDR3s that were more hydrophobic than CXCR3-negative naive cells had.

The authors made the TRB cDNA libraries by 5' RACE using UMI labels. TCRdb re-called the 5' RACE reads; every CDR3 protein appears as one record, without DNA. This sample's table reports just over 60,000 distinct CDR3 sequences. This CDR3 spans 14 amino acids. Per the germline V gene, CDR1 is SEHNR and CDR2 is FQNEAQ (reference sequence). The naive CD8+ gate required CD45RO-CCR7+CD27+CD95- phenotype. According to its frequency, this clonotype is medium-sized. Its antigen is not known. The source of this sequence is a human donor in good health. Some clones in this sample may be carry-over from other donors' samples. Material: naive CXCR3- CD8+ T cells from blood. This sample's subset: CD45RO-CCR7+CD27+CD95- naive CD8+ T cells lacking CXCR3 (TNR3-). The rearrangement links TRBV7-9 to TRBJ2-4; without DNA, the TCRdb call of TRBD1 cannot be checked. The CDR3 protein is CASSSLTSRHIQYF.